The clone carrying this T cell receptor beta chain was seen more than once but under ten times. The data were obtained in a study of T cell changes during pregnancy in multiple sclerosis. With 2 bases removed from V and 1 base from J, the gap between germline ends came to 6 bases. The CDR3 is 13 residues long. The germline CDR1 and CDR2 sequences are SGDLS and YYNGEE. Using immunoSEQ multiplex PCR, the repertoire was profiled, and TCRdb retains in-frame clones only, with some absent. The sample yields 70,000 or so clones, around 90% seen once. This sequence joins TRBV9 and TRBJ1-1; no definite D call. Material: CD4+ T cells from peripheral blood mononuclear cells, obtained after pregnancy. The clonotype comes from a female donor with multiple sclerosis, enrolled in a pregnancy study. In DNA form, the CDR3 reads TGTGCCAGCAGCGTTAATCCGAACACTGAAGCTTTCTTT. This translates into CASSVNPNTEAFF.